These 22 T cell receptor beta chains were all obtained from the same sample, sequenced in a study of blood T cell repertoires in COVID-19. Using immunoSEQ multiplex PCR, the repertoire was profiled, and TCRdb retains in-frame clones only, with some absent. The sample shows 10,000 to 15,000 clones, about 85% of them seen only once. The material sequenced was peripheral blood. Receptors originate from a human donor in a cohort sampled during active COVID-19.

The V call is TRBV6-6, the J call TRBJ2-1; weak D call: TRBD1 (7 bases). Germline lookup yields CDR1 MNHNY and CDR2 SVGAGI (reference sequence). Trimming took off 2 bases at V and 0 bases at J, with 11 bases between the two ends. CDR3 length: 16 amino acids. The CDR3 bases are TGTGCCAGCAGTTACGGCGGGACAGTCTCCTACAATGAGCAGTTCTTC. Translating gives CASSYGGTVSYNEQFF.

This clone was counted only a few times. The chain is built from TRBV11-2 and TRBJ2-7, with D tentatively TRBD2 (5 bases). The CDR3 contains 15 residues. CDR1 and CDR2 (germline): SGHAT, FQNNGV. Trimming shortened V by 5 bases and J by 3 bases, and 17 bases separated the two germline ends. In DNA form, the CDR3 reads TGTGCCAGCAGCGCCATTCAAGGACGGGACTACGAGCAGTACTTC. Its translation: CASSAIQGRDYEQYF.

The gene calls are TRBV5-1 and TRBJ2-1, with 7 bases fitting TRBD1. The CDR3 has 16 residues. With 1 base clipped from V and 4 bases from J, the junction kept 8 bases outside the gene matches. CDR1 SGHRS and CDR2 YFSETQ come from the germline V gene. The CDR3: CASSLTRGQNYNEQFF. The DNA for the CDR3 is TGCGCCAGCAGCTTGACGAGGGGACAGAATTACAATGAGCAGTTCTTC.

This clone has just one count. The gene calls are TRBV19 and TRBJ1-6; 7 bases are shared with TRBD1. The V and J ends lost 6 bases and 3 bases, in that order; junction bases with no gene match: 8. Germline V lookup: CDR1 LNHDA, CDR2 SQIVND (reference sequence). The CDR3 sequence is 16 residues long. CDR3 sequence: CASRRDSAGYNSPLHF. The CDR3, as DNA: TGTGCCAGTAGAAGGGACAGCGCCGGCTATAATTCACCCCTCCACTTT. Combining the CDR3 with reference TRBV19 and TRBJ1-6 gives the whole variable domain DGGITQSPKYLFRKEGQNVTLSCEQNLNHDAMYWYRQDPGQGLRLIYYSQIVNDFQKGDIAEGYSVSREKKESFPLTVTSAQKNPTAFYLCASRRDSAGYNSPLHFGNGTRLTVT.

The J gene is TRBJ2-5, the V gene TRBV5-4, with 13 bases aligning to TRBD2. Unmatched junction bases numbered 6, after V lost 10 bases and J lost 3 bases. Germline V lookup: CDR1 SGHNT, CDR2 YYREEE (reference sequence). The CDR3 contains 14 residues. CDR3 DNA: TGTGCCGGAGGACTAGCGGGGGACAAAGAGACCCAGTACTTC. Protein sequence: CAGGLAGDKETQYF.

By share of the sample, this clone is medium-sized (0.01 to 0.1%). V gene TRBV9 combines with J gene TRBJ2-5, with 8 bases identical to TRBD2. CDR3 length equals 15 residues. The J segment lost 0 bases and the V segment lost 6 bases, leaving 7 bases of the junction unmatched. Germline loops: CDR1 SGDLS, CDR2 YYNGEE. Here the CDR3 reads CASTLGGGNQETQYF. CDR3 nucleotides: TGTGCCAGCACCCTCGGGGGGGGAAACCAAGAGACCCAGTACTTC.

The chain employs TRBV15 and TRBJ2-7, with D tentatively TRBD1 (6 bases). Germline CDR1 is LNHNV and CDR2 is YYDKDF (reference sequence). V was pared by 0 bases and J by 2 bases, with 8 bases between. The CDR3 extends over 14 amino acids. The CDR3 is CATSRDGGPYEQYF. The CDR3 DNA sequence: TGTGCCACCAGCAGAGATGGGGGCCCCTACGAGCAGTACTTC.

The V gene is TRBV5-4, the J gene TRBJ2-5; TRBD2 agrees at 11 bases. V gave up 4 bases and J gave up 5 bases; unmatched junction bases: 7. This CDR3 comprises 15 residues. Germline CDR1 SGHNT, CDR2 YYREEE (reference sequence). The CDR3 coding sequence is TGTGCCAGCAGCCTTAGCGGGGGGGGTGAGGAGACCCAGTACTTC. This codes for CASSLSGGGEETQYF.

The chain has TRBV7-8 and TRBJ2-3; TRBD2 is a possible D gene (5 bases). CDR1 is SGHVS and CDR2 is FQNEAQ in the germline V gene. Trimming pared 2 bases from V and 5 bases from J, leaving 8 bases between. This CDR3 region has 13 residues. DNA for the CDR3: TGTGCCAGCAGCTTACGGGAACGAGATACGCAGTATTTT. Protein product: CASSLRERDTQYF.

The rearrangement links TRBV19 to TRBJ1-6; possibly TRBD1 for D (5 bases). CDR3 length: 14 amino acids. V was cut by 3 bases and J by 8 bases, with 11 bases left in between. Germline CDR1 reads LNHDA; CDR2 reads SQIVND (reference sequence). CDR3 coding DNA: TGTGCCAGTAGTATGACACAGGCCTATTCACCCCTCCACTTT. Protein sequence: CASSMTQAYSPLHF.

In nucleotides, the CDR3 is TGTGCCAGTATGGAGGGGACTGAAGCTTTCTTT. Translated, it gives CASMEGTEAFF. The V and J genes are TRBV19 and TRBJ1-1; tentative D call: TRBD1 (5 bases). The CDR3 is 11 amino acids. The V and J ends lost 7 bases and 5 bases respectively, with 8 bases between them. Germline CDR1 and CDR2: LNHDA and SQIVND (reference sequence).

The rearrangement links TRBV4-2 to TRBJ1-1, with 10 bases aligning to TRBD1. CDR1 and CDR2 from the germline V gene are LGHNA and YNFKEQ. J was trimmed by 4 bases and V by 1 base; bases with no gene match: 3. This CDR3 is built from 15 residues. CDR3 protein: CASSQVTGGITEAFF. CDR3 coding DNA: TGTGCCAGCAGCCAAGTGACAGGGGGCATCACTGAAGCTTTCTTT.

CDR3 region: CASSLDNSGPQGVLYF. CDR3 nucleotide sequence: TGTGCCAGCAGCTTAGATAATAGCGGCCCGCAGGGGGTGTTGTACTTC. J is TRBJ2-4 and V is TRBV11-3, with D perhaps TRBD1 (7 bases). This CDR3 region has 16 residues. CDR1 SGHNT and CDR2 YENEEA come from the germline V gene. V shed 0 bases and J shed 15 bases, with 24 bases lying between them.

The chain employs TRBV5-1 and TRBJ1-1; no reliable D call. With 0 bases removed from V and 0 bases from J, the gap between germline ends came to 15 bases. The CDR3 loop spans 17 amino acids. Germline values: CDR1 SGHRS, CDR2 YFSETQ. Here the CDR3 reads CASSLVNLASLNTEAFF. The CDR3 DNA reads TGCGCCAGCAGCTTGGTGAACCTGGCCTCCCTGAACACTGAAGCTTTCTTT.

This chain connects TRBV13 to TRBJ2-1; 12 positions agree with TRBD2. The length of the CDR3 is 16 residues. V gave up 5 bases and J gave up 8 bases; unmatched junction bases: 10. The germline V gene encodes CDR1 PRHDT and CDR2 FYEKMQ (reference sequence). The DNA of the CDR3 is TGTGCCAGCAGCCATCTAGCGGGAGGGCCCAGGGATGAGCAGTTCTTC. This sequence encodes CASSHLAGGPRDEQFF.

The genes are TRBV14 and TRBJ2-3; TRBD1 matches at 8 bases. The J segment lost 0 bases and the V segment lost 3 bases, leaving 5 bases of the junction unmatched. The CDR3 runs to 16 residues. Germline lookup yields CDR1 SGHDN and CDR2 FVKESK. The CDR3 region is CASSQRTGTSTDTQYF. CDR3 nucleotides: TGTGCCAGCAGCCAGAGGACAGGGACTAGCACAGATACGCAGTATTTT.

This chain joins TRBV3-1 (or the pseudogene TRBV3-2) and TRBJ2-5; perhaps TRBD1 as D (6 bases). CDR3 length: 17 amino acids. Germline CDR1 LGHDT, CDR2 YNNKEL (reference sequence). Between the trimmed V and J ends, which lost 2 bases and 5 bases, there was a span of 21 bases. The CDR3 protein is CASSQFPTGKGKETQYF. The DNA of the CDR3 is TGTGCCAGCAGCCAATTTCCCACAGGGAAAGGGAAGGAGACCCAGTACTTC.

The rearrangement links TRBV5-1 to TRBJ2-1, with TRBD2 as a possible D gene (5 bases). Germline values: CDR1 SGHRS, CDR2 YFSETQ. The CDR3 extends over 13 amino acids. Trimming pared 1 base from V and 7 bases from J, leaving 9 bases between. CDR3: CASSLIGVNEQFF. As DNA, the CDR3 is TGCGCCAGCAGCTTGATCGGGGTAAATGAGCAGTTCTTC.

The chain has TRBV28 and TRBJ1-2, with 11 bases matching TRBD1. V shed 5 bases and J 3 bases; nucleotides not matched to a gene: 5. In germline, CDR1 is MDHEN, CDR2 SYDVKM. This CDR3 contains 15 residues. The CDR3: CASSLGTGGDYGYTF. The DNA for the CDR3 is TGTGCCAGCAGTCTAGGGACAGGGGGAGACTATGGCTACACCTTC.

This chain uses TRBV19 with TRBJ2-1; D call uncertain. The CDR3 covers 16 residues. Germline V gene data show CDR1 as LNHDA and CDR2 as SQIVND (reference sequence). The germline V and J ends were trimmed by 4 bases and 4 bases, with 17 bases remaining between them. Here the CDR3 reads CASSTLAGADYNEQFF. CDR3 DNA: TGTGCCAGTAGTACGTTAGCCGGAGCTGATTACAATGAGCAGTTCTTC.

The chain has TRBV3-1 (or the pseudogene TRBV3-2) and TRBJ2-7; 10 bases match TRBD2. Germline V gene sequence: CDR1 LGHDT, CDR2 YNNKEL (reference sequence). The CDR3 covers 16 residues. V dropped 2 bases and J dropped 5; count of bases not matched to a gene: 9. This CDR3 is CASSQSGSGRADEQYF. CDR3 in DNA: TGTGCCAGCAGCCAAAGCGGGAGCGGGAGGGCCGACGAGCAGTACTTC.

This clone was counted a few times. J is TRBJ1-1 and V is TRBV27; no firm D call. The CDR3 extends over 13 amino acids. Germline CDR1 and CDR2: MNHEY and SMNVEV (reference sequence). Trimming stripped 3 bases from V and 3 bases from J, with 8 bases between. This CDR3 is CASSFLIDTEAFF. As DNA, the CDR3 is TGTGCCAGCAGTTTTCTTATAGACACTGAAGCTTTCTTT.